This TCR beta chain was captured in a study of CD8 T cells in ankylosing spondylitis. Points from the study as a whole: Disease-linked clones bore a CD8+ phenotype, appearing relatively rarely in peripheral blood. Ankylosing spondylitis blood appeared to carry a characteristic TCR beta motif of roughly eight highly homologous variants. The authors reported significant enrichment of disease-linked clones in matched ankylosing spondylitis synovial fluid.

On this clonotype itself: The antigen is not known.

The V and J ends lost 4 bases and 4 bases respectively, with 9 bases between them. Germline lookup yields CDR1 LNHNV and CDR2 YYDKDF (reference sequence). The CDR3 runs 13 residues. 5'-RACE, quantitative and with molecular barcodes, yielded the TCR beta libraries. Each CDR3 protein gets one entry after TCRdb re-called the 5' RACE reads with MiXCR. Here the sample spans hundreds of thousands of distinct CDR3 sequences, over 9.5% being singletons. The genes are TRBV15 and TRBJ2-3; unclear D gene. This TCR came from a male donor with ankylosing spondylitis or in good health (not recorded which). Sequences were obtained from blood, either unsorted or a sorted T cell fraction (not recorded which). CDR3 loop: CATSISISDTQYF. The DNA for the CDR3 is TGTGCCACCAGCATCAGTATCTCAGATACGCAGTATTTT. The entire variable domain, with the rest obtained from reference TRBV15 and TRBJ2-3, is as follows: DAMVIQNPRYQVTQFGKPVTLSCSQTLNHNVMYWYQQKSSQAPKLLFHYYDKDFNNEADTPDNFQSRRPNTSFCFLDIRSPGLGDTAMYLCATSISISDTQYFGPGTRLTVL.